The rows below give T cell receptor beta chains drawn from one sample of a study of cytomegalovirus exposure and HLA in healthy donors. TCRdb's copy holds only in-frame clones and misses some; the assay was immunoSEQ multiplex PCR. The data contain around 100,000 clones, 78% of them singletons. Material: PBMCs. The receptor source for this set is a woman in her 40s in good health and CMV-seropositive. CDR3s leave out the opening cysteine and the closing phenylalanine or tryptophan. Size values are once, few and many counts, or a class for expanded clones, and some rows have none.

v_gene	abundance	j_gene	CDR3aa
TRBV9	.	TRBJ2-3	ASSYSGAPTDTQY
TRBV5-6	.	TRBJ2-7	ASSLKAQGPYEQY
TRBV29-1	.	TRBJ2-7	SVEGVAGGNYEQY
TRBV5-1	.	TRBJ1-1	ASSSTGEATEAF
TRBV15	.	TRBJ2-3	ATSRVADRARTQY
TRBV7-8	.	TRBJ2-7	ASSNAGTDKTSYEQY
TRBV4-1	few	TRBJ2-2	ASSLDRGRQTGELF
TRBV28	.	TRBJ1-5	ASSTGQGYYQPQH
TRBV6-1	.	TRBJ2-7	ASRLWAGETYEQY
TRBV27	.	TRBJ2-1	ASSLIGTSGKEQF
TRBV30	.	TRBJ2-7	AWSSGTFPYEQY
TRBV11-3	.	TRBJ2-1	ASSLVFGDEQF
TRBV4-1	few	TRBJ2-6	ASRGLAGAGANVLT
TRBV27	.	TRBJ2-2	ASSLGTSDIGELF
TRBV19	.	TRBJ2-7	ASTSGRPNYEQY
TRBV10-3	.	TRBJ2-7	AIGQGRYEQY
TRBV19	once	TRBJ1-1	ASSMLGGGSEAF
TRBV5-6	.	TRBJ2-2	ASSFGQGDAGELF
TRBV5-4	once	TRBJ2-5	ASSLRREGKETQY
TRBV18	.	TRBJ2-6	ASSPPVGANVLT
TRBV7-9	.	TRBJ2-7	ASSSGWGGAGEQY
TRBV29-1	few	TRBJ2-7	SVFVSHYEQY
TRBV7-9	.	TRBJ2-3	ASSRTGAGTDTQY
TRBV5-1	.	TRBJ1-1	ASSLGEGATEAF
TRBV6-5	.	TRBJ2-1	ASSYRAGGNEQF
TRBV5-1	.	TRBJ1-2	ASRLGSGGYNYGYT
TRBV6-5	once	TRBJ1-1	ASSAPGTEAF
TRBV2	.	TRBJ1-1	ASRHRGMNTEAF
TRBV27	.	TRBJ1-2	ASSITGYRYGYT
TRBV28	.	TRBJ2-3	ASTPSYADTQY
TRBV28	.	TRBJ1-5	ASSLVQVNQPQH
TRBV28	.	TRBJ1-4	ASRPGQAINYEKLF
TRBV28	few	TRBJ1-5	ASLPGVIDNQPQH
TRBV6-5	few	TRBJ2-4	ASTDRARGNIQY
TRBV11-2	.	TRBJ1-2	ASSLGQGARYGYGYT
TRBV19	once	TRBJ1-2	ASSIVANTYGYT
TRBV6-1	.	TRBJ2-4	ASSVTRFGTKNIQY
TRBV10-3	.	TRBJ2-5	AIRAGHQETQY
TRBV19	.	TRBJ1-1	ASSTEVREAMNTEAF
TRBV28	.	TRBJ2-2	ASRGRGHTTGELF
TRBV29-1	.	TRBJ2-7	SVVLYYEQY
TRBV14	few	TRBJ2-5	ASSQTRGTRETQY
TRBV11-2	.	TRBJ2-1	ASSLGVTSGMSSYNEQF
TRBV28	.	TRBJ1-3	ASSNTGVSGNTIY
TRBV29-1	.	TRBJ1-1	SVRAGANTEAF
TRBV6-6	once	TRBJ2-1	ASSYSRDYIEQF
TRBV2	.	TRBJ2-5	ASNQGTSGAQETQY
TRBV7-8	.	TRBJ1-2	ASSSRQDKYYGYT
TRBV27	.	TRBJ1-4	ASSLTETNEKLF
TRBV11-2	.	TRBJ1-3	ASTAGVTGNTIY
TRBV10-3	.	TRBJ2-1	AISESPGVDEQF
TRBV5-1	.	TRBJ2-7	ASSPGLAGVVEQY
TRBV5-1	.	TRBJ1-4	ASSGGQVNEKLF
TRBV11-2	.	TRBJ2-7	ASSLWQEEQY
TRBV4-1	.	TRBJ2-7	ASSQVIQYEQY
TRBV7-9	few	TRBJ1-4	ASSQIPGQGQGGEKLF
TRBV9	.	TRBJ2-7	ASSVDYTGEQY
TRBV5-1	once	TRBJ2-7	ASSRGQEAYEQY
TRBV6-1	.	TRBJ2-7	ASSRTSRTYEQY